This TCR beta chain was identified in a study of blood T cell repertoires in COVID-19. Cohort allocation depended upon clinical history that participants reported. Recovery among Cohort 3 donors was established by two negative PCRs, clearance, or symptom resolution. Here immunoSEQ multiplex PCR was the method, and the copy in TCRdb shows in-frame clones only, minus some. The sample holds 390,000 or so clones; more than 80% are singletons and the top ten take roughly 0.99%. The sample was PBMCs or T cells enriched from blood (not recorded which). The source of this sequence is a man younger than 35 who had recovered from COVID-19.

In DNA, the CDR3 is TGTGCCAGTACCCAGGACAGGGGGCTATATCAGCCCCAGCATTTT. It codes for CASTQDRGLYQPQHF. The chain links TRBV19 to TRBJ1-5; 11 bases line up with TRBD1. Germline values: CDR1 LNHDA, CDR2 SQIVND (reference sequence). The junction had 7 bases not matched to a gene; V was cut back by 7 bases and J by 5 bases. The CDR3 is 15 residues long.